Below, 25 T cell receptor beta chains from the same sample are listed, as sequenced in a study of liver allograft versus peripheral blood T cells. For the study at large: In transplanted livers, T cell receptor repertoires were compared with those found in the recipients' peripheral blood.

TCRdb itself ran the reads through MiXCR, one entry per CDR3 protein. The sample has 5,000 to 6,500 distinct CDR3 sequences, around 15% seen once. Source of these receptors: a human patient who had a liver transplant. Part of the T cells may come from the graft donor.

Ten or more counts support this clonotype. The rearrangement links TRBV9 to TRBJ2-7; 7 bases are shared with TRBD1. The junction had 8 bases not matched to a gene; V was cut back by 6 bases and J by 5 bases. Looked up from germline, CDR1 is SGDLS and CDR2 is YYNGEE. There are 13 residues in the CDR3. CDR3 loop: CASNPTGLHEQYF. The DNA for the CDR3 is TGTGCCAGCAACCCGACAGGGTTACACGAGCAGTACTTC.

Comment on this clonotype: The junction does not match germline at one end; this may be a read error. The chain employs TRBV30 and TRBJ2-7; TRBD1 agrees at 10 bases. Per the germline V gene, CDR1 is GTSNPN and CDR2 is SVGIG (reference sequence). The CDR3 runs to 14 residues. The CDR3 DNA sequence: TGTGCCCGAACTAGTGGGACAGGGGCTTACGAGCAGCACTTC. This sequence encodes CARTSGTGAYEQHF.

In its sample, this clonotype was seen many times. V usage is TRBV15 and J usage is TRBJ1-5; D is ambiguous. This CDR3 is 17 amino acids long. The V and J ends lost 1 base and 0 bases respectively, with 13 bases between them. Looked up from germline, CDR1 is LNHNV and CDR2 is YYDKDF (reference sequence). The CDR3 loop reads CATSRGRAAYSNQPQHF. The CDR3 nucleotides are TGTGCCACCAGCAGAGGCCGGGCAGCTTATAGCAATCAGCCCCAGCATTTT.

The chain couples TRBV5-4 to TRBJ2-2; 13 nucleotides align to TRBD2. The V and J ends lost 4 bases and 3 bases, in that order; junction bases with no gene match: 18. This CDR3 comprises 21 residues. Germline lookup yields CDR1 SGHNT and CDR2 YYREEE (reference sequence). The DNA for the CDR3 is TGTGCCAGCAGCCACGACTTTAGGACTAGCGGGAGAGGGTATGACACCGGGGAGCTGTTTTTT. The encoded protein is CASSHDFRTSGRGYDTGELFF.

There are many counts of this clonotype. The chain combines TRBV28 with TRBJ2-7; 8 bases agree with TRBD1. Germline CDR1 and CDR2: MDHEN and SYDVKM. With 10 bases clipped from V and 4 bases from J, the junction kept 12 bases outside the gene matches. The CDR3 length is 14 residues. CDR3 bases: TGTGCCATCACCTCGGGACAGGAAATTTACGAGCAGTACTTC. Residues: CAITSGQEIYEQYF.

This clonotype is categorized as medium-sized (0.01 to 0.1%). V is TRBV6-5 and J is TRBJ1-4, with D unresolved. The CDR3 has 11 amino acids. V was trimmed by 5 bases and J by 7 bases, leaving 5 bases between them. Germline-derived CDR1 and CDR2 are MNHEY and SVGAGI. CDR3 nucleotides: TGTGCCAGCAGTAACGGTGAAAAACTGTTTTTT. This translates into CASSNGEKLFF.

This clonotype was seen a handful of times. This chain uses TRBV18 with TRBJ2-7; TRBD1 is a possible D gene (6 bases). The CDR3 covers 13 residues. The germline CDR1 and CDR2 sequences are KGHSH and LQKENI. V was clipped by 0 bases and J by 3 bases, with 6 bases between them. Written as DNA, the CDR3 is TGTGCCAGCTCACCACCGGACAGCTACGAGCAGTACTTC. It encodes CASSPPDSYEQYF.

This clonotype was picked up a small number of times. The chain recombines TRBV30 with TRBJ1-3; 8 bases fit TRBD1. The CDR3 is made up of 15 amino acids. CDR1 and CDR2 (germline): GTSNPN, SVGIG (reference sequence). Trimming removed 1 base from V and 3 bases from J; junction bases left unmatched: 5. The CDR3 bases are TGTGCCTGGAGTGGCCCTGGGACAGGTGGAAACACCATATATTTT. The encoded protein is CAWSGPGTGGNTIYF.

This clonotype is labeled medium-sized. This sequence joins TRBV27 and TRBJ2-5, with D perhaps TRBD2 (6 bases). Trimming stripped 5 bases from V and 2 bases from J, with 21 bases between. There are 17 residues in the CDR3. Germline V gene lookup returns CDR1 MNHEY and CDR2 SMNVEV (reference sequence). The CDR3 DNA reads TGTGCCAGCAGTCCCGGAGGGACCCTTGGGGGGCAAGAGACCCAGTACTTC. Its protein product is CASSPGGTLGGQETQYF.

In its sample, this clonotype is medium-sized (0.01 to 0.1%). The chain recombines TRBV10-3 with TRBJ2-3; 14 bases match TRBD2. Germline V gives CDR1 ENHRY, CDR2 SYGVKD. Unmatched junction bases numbered 7, after V lost 3 bases and J lost 5 bases. CDR3 length: 17 amino acids. DNA for the CDR3: TGTGCCATCAGTGACCCTCGACTAGCGGGGGGGCGAGATACGCAGTATTTT. Translated, it gives CAISDPRLAGGRDTQYF.

This clonotype was seen a handful of times. The rearrangement joins TRBV9 to TRBJ2-7; D is unresolved. The CDR3 runs 14 residues. The germline CDR1 and CDR2 sequences are SGDLS and YYNGEE. The V gene lost 0 bases and the J gene lost 0 bases, with 7 bases spanning the gap. CDR3 region: CASSVGAPSYEQYF. For the CDR3, the DNA is TGTGCCAGCAGCGTAGGGGCCCCCTCCTACGAGCAGTACTTC. Together with reference TRBV9 and TRBJ2-7, the CDR3 gives the full variable domain: DSGVTQTPKHLITATGQRVTLRCSPRSGDLSVYWYQQSLDQGLQFLIQYYNGEERAKGNILERFSAQQFPDLHSELNLSSLELGDSALYFCASSVGAPSYEQYFGPGTRLTVT.

The chain carries TRBV6-5 and TRBJ1-1; 8 bases map to TRBD1. This CDR3 has 14 amino acids. Trimming cost V 5 bases and J 3 bases; bases outside gene matches: 5. CDR1 and CDR2 (germline): MNHEY, SVGAGI. The CDR3 spells CASSRQGIYTEAFF. The CDR3 nucleotides are TGTGCCAGCAGTAGACAGGGGATATACACTGAAGCTTTCTTT.

This clonotype is medium-sized in the sample. The CDR3 region is CASSPLSSSGELFF. In DNA, the CDR3 is TGTGCCAGCAGCCCGTTGAGCTCCTCAGGGGAGCTGTTTTTT. The J gene is TRBJ2-2, the V gene TRBV6-5; D not certain. The CDR3 is 14 amino acids. V was clipped by 6 bases and J by 8 bases, with 16 bases between them. Germline V lookup: CDR1 MNHEY, CDR2 SVGAGI.

At least ten counts were recorded for this clonotype. This chain uses TRBV11-2 with TRBJ1-1, with 9 nucleotides matching TRBD1. Trimming took 9 bases from V and 1 from J; bases not matched to a gene: 18. This CDR3 region has 18 residues. Per germline, CDR1 SGHAT and CDR2 FQNNGV. The CDR3 loop reads CARLPGQGFRTRNTEAFF. The CDR3 nucleotides read TGTGCCAGGCTACCGGGACAGGGTTTCCGGACCAGGAACACTGAAGCTTTCTTT. Filled out from reference TRBV11-2 and TRBJ1-1, the complete variable domain reads EAGVAQSPRYKIIEKRQSVAFWCNPISGHATLYWYQQILGQGPKLLIQFQNNGVVDDSQLPKDRFSAERLKGVDSTLKIQPAKLEDSAVYLCARLPGQGFRTRNTEAFFGQGTRLTVV.

The sample holds many counts of this clonotype. The rearrangement joins TRBV30 to TRBJ1-1; D not resolved. CDR3 length: 11 residues. Germline V gene lookup returns CDR1 GTSNPN and CDR2 SVGIG (reference sequence). V was pared by 3 bases and J by 5 bases, with 7 bases between. DNA of the CDR3: TGTGCCTGGAGGTGGCGGACTGAAGCTTTCTTT. This codes for CAWRWRTEAFF.

This clonotype is labeled medium-sized. This sequence joins TRBV19 and TRBJ1-5, with D maybe TRBD1 (6 bases). Trimming shortened V by 3 bases and J by 11 bases, and 32 bases separated the two germline ends. There are 19 residues in the CDR3. The germline gives CDR1 LNHDA, CDR2 SQIVND (reference sequence). The DNA of the CDR3 is TGTGCCAGTAGTATTGAAACTGTGGTTAAACAGGGAAATATCTTGGCCCAGCATTTT. Its protein is CASSIETVVKQGNILAQHF.

The V and J genes are TRBV12-3 or TRBV12-4 and TRBJ1-1, with D uncertain. This CDR3 spans 14 amino acids. V lost 7 bases and J lost 0, with 12 bases in between. CDR3 coding DNA: TGTGCCAGCACCCCTTTAAGGATGAACACTGAAGCTTTCTTT. It translates to CASTPLRMNTEAFF.

This clonotype was detected only a few times. CDR3 loop: CASSPGQIYSNQPQHF. CDR3 sequence (DNA): TGTGCCAGCAGTCCAGGACAGATCTATAGCAATCAGCCCCAGCATTTT. The chain carries TRBV27 and TRBJ1-5; weak D call: TRBD1 (6 bases). V was clipped by 5 bases and J by 0 bases, with 14 bases between them. CDR3 size: 16 residues. Germline V gives CDR1 MNHEY, CDR2 SMNVEV (reference sequence).

V is TRBV24-1 and J is TRBJ2-7; 7 nucleotides line up with TRBD1. J gave up 2 bases and V 9 bases, and 6 bases lay outside the gene matches. The CDR3 runs to 13 residues. The germline gives CDR1 KGHDR, CDR2 SFDVKD. CDR3 protein: CATEDRSTYEQYF. As DNA, the CDR3 is TGTGCCACCGAGGACAGGTCGACCTACGAGCAGTACTTC.

The genes are TRBV28 and TRBJ1-5; a weak D match, TRBD1 (6 bases). V dropped 5 bases and J dropped 6 bases, with 17 bases sitting between them. This CDR3 comprises 15 residues. Germline V gene sequence: CDR1 MDHEN, CDR2 SYDVKM. The CDR3 region is CASSTWTEIRQPQHF. The CDR3, as DNA: TGTGCCAGCAGTACCTGGACAGAGATTCGTCAGCCCCAGCATTTT.

This clonotype is judged medium-sized. This rearrangement joins TRBV24-1 to TRBJ1-5, with D maybe TRBD1 (5 bases). The germline V and J ends were trimmed by 0 bases and 10 bases, with 9 bases remaining between them. This CDR3 is built from 13 residues. Germline loops: CDR1 KGHDR, CDR2 SFDVKD. CDR3: CATSDLPGQPQHF. As DNA, the CDR3 is TGTGCCACCAGTGATTTGCCAGGGCAACCCCAGCATTTT.

This clonotype was recorded at least ten times. This chain connects TRBV7-2 to TRBJ1-5; D remains ambiguous. The CDR3 extends over 12 amino acids. Germline CDR1 is SGHTA and CDR2 is FQGNSA. V lost 1 base, J lost 6 bases, and 4 bases lay in between. CDR3 bases: TGTGCCAGCAGCTTAGTCGCTCAGCCCCAGCATTTT. As protein: CASSLVAQPQHF. The full variable domain, completed using reference TRBV7-2 and TRBJ1-5, is GAGVSQSPSNKVTEKGKDVELRCDPISGHTALYWYRQSLGQGLEFLIYFQGNSAPDKSGLPSDRFSAERTGGSVSTLTIQRTQQEDSAVYLCASSLVAQPQHFGDGTRLSIL.

Only a few counts were recorded for this clonotype. The chain employs TRBV5-6 and TRBJ2-7; the match to TRBD1 covers 11 bases. In germline, CDR1 is SGHDT, CDR2 YYEEEE. The CDR3 has 14 amino acids. The V gene end was trimmed by 3 bases and the J gene end by 3 bases; junction bases not matched to a gene: 2. As DNA, the CDR3 is TGTGCCAGCAGCTACGGGACAGGGGGCTACGAGCAGTACTTC. As protein: CASSYGTGGYEQYF.

This clonotype has ten or more counts. This chain connects TRBV13 to TRBJ2-7; no firm D call. The CDR3 has 13 residues. The germline gives CDR1 PRHDT, CDR2 FYEKMQ (reference sequence). The V gene lost 4 bases and the J gene lost 0 bases, with 7 bases spanning the gap. This chain's CDR3 is CASSSQSSYEQYF. The DNA for the CDR3 is TGTGCCAGCAGCTCCCAAAGCTCCTACGAGCAGTACTTC.

This clonotype was detected many times. The chain couples TRBV12-3 or TRBV12-4 to TRBJ1-3; possible D gene TRBD1, 5 bases. V lost 6 bases to trimming and J lost 0 bases, with 15 bases between them. This CDR3 spans 16 amino acids. The CDR3 DNA follows: TGTGCCAGCAGGCTTGGGGGGAGTCCCTCTGGAAACACCATATATTTT. Protein: CASRLGGSPSGNTIYF.